This T cell receptor (beta chain) stems from a study of cytomegalovirus exposure and HLA in healthy donors. As for the study in general: Sequencing of 180 million or so T cells in an earlier analysis found around 110 million unique TCR beta sequences. Findings and limits, study-wide: Most subjects' HLA-A and HLA-B alleles were reportedly predicted from TCR beta sequences. A later examination showed that TCR association rates differed by HLA locus, with DRB1 most and HLA-C fewest.

The PCR had 60 Vbeta and 13 Jbeta primers. The assay was immunoSEQ multiplex PCR, and TCRdb's table has in-frame clones only and misses some. This table holds 150,000 to 200,000 clones, more than 65% found once. About this clone: The antigen is unknown.

Germline V gene data show CDR1 as MNHEY and CDR2 as SVGAGI. The CDR3 covers 13 residues. Between the trimmed V and J ends, which lost 8 bases and 3 bases, there was a span of 14 bases. This receptor was taken from a female donor in good health and CMV-seronegative. V and J are TRBV6-5 and TRBJ2-7; D may be TRBD2 (6 bases). Sequencing used PBMCs. CDR3 sequence: CASGRDLLYEQYF. CDR3 DNA sequence: TGTGCCAGCGGCCGGGACTTACTCTACGAGCAGTACTTC.